This TCR beta chain was sequenced during a study of CD8 T cells in ankylosing spondylitis. Findings and caveats of the study: It appeared that ankylosing spondylitis blood was characterized by a TCR beta motif of fewer than ten highly homologous variants.

Points on this clonotype: Its antigen is as yet unknown.

TCRdb called the 5' RACE reads again in MiXCR, with one record for every CDR3 protein. This table holds about 400,000 distinct CDR3 sequences, about 20% found once. This CDR3 spans 12 amino acids. Germline CDR1 is SQVTM and CDR2 is ANQGSEA. V lost 7 bases and J lost 8; bases outside the gene matches: 7. The sequenced sample consisted of blood, either unsorted or a sorted T cell fraction (not recorded which). This TCR came from a male donor with ankylosing spondylitis. This sequence joins TRBV29-1 and TRBJ2-1, with 8 bases that match TRBD2. The CDR3 DNA reads as TGCAGCGGGACGGGAGGGAGTGATGAGCAGTTCTTC. Translated, it gives CSGTGGSDEQFF.